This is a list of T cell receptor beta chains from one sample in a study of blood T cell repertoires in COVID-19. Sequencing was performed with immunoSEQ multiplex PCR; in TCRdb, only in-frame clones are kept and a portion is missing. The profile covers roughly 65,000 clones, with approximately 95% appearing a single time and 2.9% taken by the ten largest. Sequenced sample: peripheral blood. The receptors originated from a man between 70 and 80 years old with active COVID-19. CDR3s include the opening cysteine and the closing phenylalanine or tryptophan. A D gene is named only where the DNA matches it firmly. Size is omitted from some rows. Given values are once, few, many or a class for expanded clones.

cdr3_nt: TGTGCCAGCAGCCAAGGAGACACAACTTATGGCTACACCTTC
cdr3_aa: CASSQGDTTYGYTF
v_call: TRBV14
j_call: TRBJ1-2
clone_size: .
d_call: .

cdr3_nt: TGTGCCAGCTCACCACGCACAAATTCACCCCTCCACTTT
cdr3_aa: CASSPRTNSPLHF
v_call: TRBV18
j_call: TRBJ1-6
clone_size: .
d_call: .

cdr3_nt: TGTGCCAGCAGCTTATCAAGGGGGCGTGTCGGCTACACCTTC
cdr3_aa: CASSLSRGRVGYTF
v_call: TRBV13
j_call: TRBJ1-2
clone_size: once
d_call: TRBD1

cdr3_nt: TGTGCCAGCAGCAACACAGGCTTCTCTGGCTACACCTTC
cdr3_aa: CASSNTGFSGYTF
v_call: TRBV7-2
j_call: TRBJ1-2
clone_size: .
d_call: .

cdr3_nt: TGTGCCAGCAGCCGCAGCGGGGGGGCCGGTGTAGATACGCAGTATTTT
cdr3_aa: CASSRSGGAGVDTQYF
v_call: TRBV7-2
j_call: TRBJ2-3
clone_size: .
d_call: TRBD2

cdr3_nt: TGTGCCAGCAGCGTATCAGGGAAAATGAACACTGAAGCTTTCTTT
cdr3_aa: CASSVSGKMNTEAFF
v_call: TRBV9
j_call: TRBJ1-1
clone_size: .
d_call: .

cdr3_nt: TGTGCCAGCAGTGACAGGGAAGGTAATCAGCCCCAGCATTTT
cdr3_aa: CASSDREGNQPQHF
v_call: TRBV6-1
j_call: TRBJ1-5
clone_size: .
d_call: .

cdr3_nt: TGTGCCAGCAGACGGGACAGTTCGTTTAATCAGCCCCAGCATTTT
cdr3_aa: CASRRDSSFNQPQHF
v_call: TRBV28
j_call: TRBJ1-5
clone_size: .
d_call: TRBD1

cdr3_nt: TGTGCCAGCAGCGGCGGGACAGCTGGGAACACTGAAGCTTTCTTT
cdr3_aa: CASSGGTAGNTEAFF
v_call: TRBV3-1/TRBV3-2
j_call: TRBJ1-1
clone_size: .
d_call: TRBD1

cdr3_nt: TGTGCCAGCAGCTTAGCGTCTAGCGGGGGTTTAGATACGCAGTATTTT
cdr3_aa: CASSLASSGGLDTQYF
v_call: TRBV7-2
j_call: TRBJ2-3
clone_size: .
d_call: TRBD2

cdr3_nt: TGTGCCAGCAGCGGGGACAGGGATCAGCCCCAGCATTTT
cdr3_aa: CASSGDRDQPQHF
v_call: TRBV5-6
j_call: TRBJ1-5
clone_size: .
d_call: TRBD1

cdr3_nt: TGTGCCAGCAGCGTGACAGGGCTAGCTGGGGCCAACGTCCTGACTTTC
cdr3_aa: CASSVTGLAGANVLTF
v_call: TRBV9
j_call: TRBJ2-6
clone_size: .
d_call: TRBD1

cdr3_nt: TGTGCCAGTAGTATAGGATCAGGACAGACCTGGCGGGAGCAGTTCTTC
cdr3_aa: CASSIGSGQTWREQFF
v_call: TRBV19
j_call: TRBJ2-1
clone_size: .
d_call: .

cdr3_nt: TGTGCCAGCAGTCCCGGGACTAGCGGGTACAATGAGCAGTTCTTC
cdr3_aa: CASSPGTSGYNEQFF
v_call: TRBV6-6
j_call: TRBJ2-1
clone_size: .
d_call: TRBD2

cdr3_nt: TGTGCCAGCAGCTTGCTTAGCGGGGAGACTAAAGAGACCCAGTACTTC
cdr3_aa: CASSLLSGETKETQYF
v_call: TRBV5-5
j_call: TRBJ2-5
clone_size: .
d_call: TRBD2

cdr3_nt: TGTGCCAGCAGTCCAGGGGGCCGGACCACAGATACGCAGTATTTT
cdr3_aa: CASSPGGRTTDTQYF
v_call: TRBV6-5
j_call: TRBJ2-3
clone_size: .
d_call: TRBD1

cdr3_nt: TGTGCCAGCAGCCCTCACATCGATACGCAGTATTTT
cdr3_aa: CASSPHIDTQYF
v_call: TRBV11-3
j_call: TRBJ2-3
clone_size: .
d_call: .

cdr3_nt: TGCGCCAGCAGCCAAAGACTAGCGGGGGGGGCGGGGGCCAACGTCCTGACTTTC
cdr3_aa: CASSQRLAGGAGANVLTF
v_call: TRBV4-3
j_call: TRBJ2-6
clone_size: .
d_call: TRBD2

cdr3_nt: TGCGCCAGCAGTGAGGGAGGGGATTCACCCCTCCACTTT
cdr3_aa: CASSEGGDSPLHF
v_call: TRBV10-2
j_call: TRBJ1-6
clone_size: .
d_call: .

cdr3_nt: TGTGCCAGCAGCTTAGACAGGGGAAACACTGAAGCTTTCTTT
cdr3_aa: CASSLDRGNTEAFF
v_call: TRBV7-2
j_call: TRBJ1-1
clone_size: .
d_call: TRBD1

cdr3_nt: TGTGCCAGCTCACGAACAGGGTCTCAAGAGACCCAGTACTTC
cdr3_aa: CASSRTGSQETQYF
v_call: TRBV18
j_call: TRBJ2-5
clone_size: .
d_call: .

cdr3_nt: TGTGCCAGCAGGATCCCAGGCAGCTCCTACAATGAGCAGTTCTTC
cdr3_aa: CASRIPGSSYNEQFF
v_call: TRBV6-1
j_call: TRBJ2-1
clone_size: .
d_call: .

cdr3_nt: TGTGCCAGCAGCTTAGGGCAGGGTGAAGCTTTCTTT
cdr3_aa: CASSLGQGEAFF
v_call: TRBV7-9
j_call: TRBJ1-1
clone_size: .
d_call: .

cdr3_nt: TGTGCCAGCAGCAAGAGCGGGGCCCTAACCACAGATACGCAGTATTTT
cdr3_aa: CASSKSGALTTDTQYF
v_call: TRBV7-2
j_call: TRBJ2-3
clone_size: .
d_call: TRBD2

cdr3_nt: TGTGCCACCAGTGAACGACAGGGACGCCAGTTCTTC
cdr3_aa: CATSERQGRQFF
v_call: TRBV24-1
j_call: TRBJ2-1
clone_size: .
d_call: TRBD1

cdr3_nt: TGTGCCAGCAGCTTGAGACAGGGGGCCGGGGAGCTGTTTTTT
cdr3_aa: CASSLRQGAGELFF
v_call: TRBV5-6
j_call: TRBJ2-2
clone_size: .
d_call: TRBD1

cdr3_nt: TGTGCCAGCAGTGAACAGGGGCTTGACACTGAAGCTTTCTTT
cdr3_aa: CASSEQGLDTEAFF
v_call: TRBV2
j_call: TRBJ1-1
clone_size: .
d_call: .

cdr3_nt: TGTGCCAGCAGTTCCAAACGGACTGTTGAAGCTTTCTTT
cdr3_aa: CASSSKRTVEAFF
v_call: TRBV12-3/TRBV12-4
j_call: TRBJ1-1
clone_size: .
d_call: .

cdr3_nt: TGTGCCAGCAGTTACCTTGGCGGGGGGGTAAATGAGCAGTTCTTC
cdr3_aa: CASSYLGGGVNEQFF
v_call: TRBV6-6
j_call: TRBJ2-1
clone_size: .
d_call: TRBD2

cdr3_nt: TGCGCCAGCAGCGTTGGCACTGGACAGGGCTCCTATAATTCACCCCTCCACTTT
cdr3_aa: CASSVGTGQGSYNSPLHF
v_call: TRBV10-1
j_call: TRBJ1-6
clone_size: .
d_call: TRBD1

cdr3_nt: TGCGCCAGCAGCTTGGCCGGGACAGGGAATATGGCTGAAGCTTTCTTT
cdr3_aa: CASSLAGTGNMAEAFF
v_call: TRBV5-1
j_call: TRBJ1-1
clone_size: .
d_call: TRBD1

cdr3_nt: TGTGCCAGCAGCTCCGACGGGACAGGGAATTCACCCCTCCACTTT
cdr3_aa: CASSSDGTGNSPLHF
v_call: TRBV7-9
j_call: TRBJ1-6
clone_size: .
d_call: TRBD1

cdr3_nt: TGTGCCAGCAGTTACTCCAGCGAGCAGTACTTC
cdr3_aa: CASSYSSEQYF
v_call: TRBV6-5
j_call: TRBJ2-7
clone_size: .
d_call: .

cdr3_nt: TGTGCCAGCAGCTCCCTCCGGACTACCAACACCGGGGAGCTGTTTTTT
cdr3_aa: CASSSLRTTNTGELFF
v_call: TRBV7-3
j_call: TRBJ2-2
clone_size: .
d_call: .

cdr3_nt: TGTGCCAGCAGCCGAGGCGGGTTCTCCTATAATTCACCCCTCCACTTT
cdr3_aa: CASSRGGFSYNSPLHF
v_call: TRBV6-2/TRBV6-3
j_call: TRBJ1-6
clone_size: .
d_call: .

cdr3_nt: TGTGCCAGCAGCCAAGCAGCAGGGGTTGCAGCTAACTATGGCTACACCTTC
cdr3_aa: CASSQAAGVAANYGYTF
v_call: TRBV4-2
j_call: TRBJ1-2
clone_size: .
d_call: .

cdr3_nt: TGCGCCAGCAGCCAAGAGGAATGGGGACAGAGGACCCAGTACTTC
cdr3_aa: CASSQEEWGQRTQYF
v_call: TRBV4-1
j_call: TRBJ2-5
clone_size: .
d_call: TRBD1

cdr3_nt: TGTGCCAGCAGTGGTAGCGGGGGGGCCTTCACAGATACGCAGTATTTT
cdr3_aa: CASSGSGGAFTDTQYF
v_call: TRBV6-4
j_call: TRBJ2-3
clone_size: .
d_call: TRBD2

cdr3_nt: TGTGCCAGTAGTATAGCCGGAAAAGCCGGGAGGATTGACAATGAGCAGTTCTTC
cdr3_aa: CASSIAGKAGRIDNEQFF
v_call: TRBV19
j_call: TRBJ2-1
clone_size: .
d_call: TRBD2

cdr3_nt: TGTGCCAGCCGCGGCGGGGGGGCCTATGAGCAGTTCTTC
cdr3_aa: CASRGGGAYEQFF
v_call: TRBV6-5
j_call: TRBJ2-1
clone_size: .
d_call: TRBD2

cdr3_nt: TGTGCCAGCAGAGCTAGCTCCTACAATGAGCAGTTCTTC
cdr3_aa: CASRASSYNEQFF
v_call: TRBV2
j_call: TRBJ2-1
clone_size: .
d_call: .

cdr3_nt: TGTGCCAGCAGTTACTCCCGCGTAGTACAAGAGACCCAGTACTTC
cdr3_aa: CASSYSRVVQETQYF
v_call: TRBV6-5
j_call: TRBJ2-5
clone_size: .
d_call: .

cdr3_nt: TGTGCCAGCAGTACGGAGGGGTGGGATTCACCCCTCCACTTT
cdr3_aa: CASSTEGWDSPLHF
v_call: TRBV6-2/TRBV6-3
j_call: TRBJ1-6
clone_size: .
d_call: .

cdr3_nt: TGTGCTAGTGGTTCAACCGGGAGGACTGAAGCTTTCTTT
cdr3_aa: CASGSTGRTEAFF
v_call: TRBV12-5
j_call: TRBJ1-1
clone_size: .
d_call: .

cdr3_nt: TGTGCCAGCAGGGGACACCTGAACACTGAAGCTTTCTTT
cdr3_aa: CASRGHLNTEAFF
v_call: TRBV6-5
j_call: TRBJ1-1
clone_size: .
d_call: .

cdr3_nt: TGTGCCAGCAGGTTGCAGGGCGATACGCAGTATTTT
cdr3_aa: CASRLQGDTQYF
v_call: TRBV6-5
j_call: TRBJ2-3
clone_size: once
d_call: .

cdr3_nt: TGTGCCAGCAGCGACAGACTCGATTATGGCTACACCTTC
cdr3_aa: CASSDRLDYGYTF
v_call: TRBV27
j_call: TRBJ1-2
clone_size: .
d_call: .